The rows below give T cell receptor beta chains drawn from one sample of a study of T cells in Graves' hyperthyroidism and ophthalmopathy. TCRdb re-called the multiplex PCR reads through MiXCR, storing one row per CDR3 protein. Here the sample spans approximately 300,000 distinct CDR3 sequences, roughly 19% being singletons. Source material: blood. The receptors here all came from a middle-aged man with Graves' ophthalmopathy. Each CDR3 is given with its conserved first and last residue. The order of the fields is clone size, V gene, D gene, J gene, CDR3 protein, CDR3 DNA. A D gene is named only where the DNA matches it firmly. Size values are once, few and many counts, or a class for expanded clones, and some rows have none.

clone size: many; V gene: TRBV9; D gene: NA; J gene: TRBJ2-3; CDR3 protein: CASSVVGSQGDTQYF; CDR3 DNA: TGTGCCAGCAGCGTAGTCGGGAGCCAAGGGGATACGCAGTATTTT
clone size: few; V gene: TRBV7-9; D gene: NA; J gene: TRBJ1-5; CDR3 protein: CASSLDGLTQPQHF; CDR3 DNA: TGTGCCAGCAGCCTTGATGGTCTGACACAGCCCCAGCATTTT
clone size: NA; V gene: TRBV27; D gene: TRBD2; J gene: TRBJ2-2; CDR3 protein: CASSLISSGRGTGELFF; CDR3 DNA: TGTGCCAGCAGTTTAATTTCGAGCGGGAGGGGGACCGGGGAGCTGTTTTTT
clone size: NA; V gene: TRBV28; D gene: TRBD1; J gene: TRBJ1-4; CDR3 protein: CASSLSRSQGALNEKLFF; CDR3 DNA: TGTGCCAGCAGTTTAAGTCGGTCGCAGGGGGCCCTTAATGAAAAACTGTTTTTT
clone size: many; V gene: TRBV19; D gene: TRBD1; J gene: TRBJ2-1; CDR3 protein: CASSITGQGAEQFF; CDR3 DNA: TGTGCCAGTAGTATAACGGGACAGGGTGCTGAGCAGTTCTTC
clone size: many; V gene: TRBV11-3; D gene: TRBD2; J gene: TRBJ2-1; CDR3 protein: CASSKGLAGGSYNEQFF; CDR3 DNA: TGTGCCAGCAGCAAGGGACTAGCGGGGGGCTCCTACAATGAGCAGTTCTTC
clone size: NA; V gene: TRBV7-9; D gene: NA; J gene: TRBJ1-2; CDR3 protein: CASSQINYGYTF; CDR3 DNA: TGTGCCAGCAGCCAGATTAACTATGGCTACACCTTC
clone size: many; V gene: TRBV29-1; D gene: TRBD1; J gene: TRBJ1-1; CDR3 protein: CSGQTGGNTEAFF; CDR3 DNA: TGCAGCGGACAGACAGGGGGGAACACTGAAGCTTTCTTT
clone size: few; V gene: TRBV10-2; D gene: NA; J gene: TRBJ1-1; CDR3 protein: CASTTPTEAFF; CDR3 DNA: TGCGCCAGCACAACGCCCACTGAAGCTTTCTTT
clone size: many; V gene: TRBV10-2; D gene: NA; J gene: TRBJ2-7; CDR3 protein: CASGEEANYEQYF; CDR3 DNA: TGCGCCAGCGGAGAGGAGGCGAACTACGAGCAGTACTTC
clone size: many; V gene: TRBV5-1; D gene: TRBD1; J gene: TRBJ1-1; CDR3 protein: CASSIYGTGPTSEAFF; CDR3 DNA: TGCGCCAGCAGCATTTACGGGACAGGGCCTACGTCTGAAGCTTTCTTT
clone size: few; V gene: TRBV4-1; D gene: NA; J gene: TRBJ1-1; CDR3 protein: CASSQELIQGPAKNTEAFF; CDR3 DNA: TGCGCCAGCAGCCAAGAATTAATTCAGGGCCCTGCGAAAAACACTGAAGCTTTCTTT
clone size: many; V gene: TRBV28; D gene: TRBD1; J gene: TRBJ2-4; CDR3 protein: CASSPGGAKNIQYF; CDR3 DNA: TGTGCCAGCAGTCCAGGGGGCGCCAAAAACATTCAGTACTTC
clone size: many; V gene: TRBV5-1; D gene: TRBD1; J gene: TRBJ2-7; CDR3 protein: CASRGTGGYEQYF; CDR3 DNA: TGCGCCAGCAGAGGGACAGGGGGTTACGAGCAGTACTTC
clone size: many; V gene: TRBV7-8; D gene: NA; J gene: TRBJ1-1; CDR3 protein: CASSSRPPAMNTEAFF; CDR3 DNA: TGTGCCAGCAGCTCCCGGCCTCCCGCTATGAACACTGAAGCTTTCTTT
clone size: NA; V gene: TRBV28; D gene: NA; J gene: TRBJ2-7; CDR3 protein: CASSLLDTRHYEQYF; CDR3 DNA: TGTGCCAGCAGTTTGCTTGACACCAGGCATTACGAGCAGTACTTC
clone size: many; V gene: TRBV11-2; D gene: NA; J gene: TRBJ1-1; CDR3 protein: CASSLERTRNAEAFF; CDR3 DNA: TGTGCCAGCAGCTTAGAAAGGACGAGGAACGCTGAAGCTTTCTTT
clone size: NA; V gene: TRBV30; D gene: NA; J gene: TRBJ1-6; CDR3 protein: CAWSTAYNSPLHF; CDR3 DNA: TGTGCCTGGAGTACAGCTTATAATTCACCCCTCCACTTT
clone size: NA; V gene: TRBV5-1; D gene: NA; J gene: TRBJ2-1; CDR3 protein: CASSLRGGYEQFF; CDR3 DNA: TGCGCCAGCAGCTTGAGGGGGGGGTATGAGCAGTTCTTC
clone size: few; V gene: TRBV6-1; D gene: TRBD1; J gene: TRBJ2-5; CDR3 protein: CASSPLGGSAETQYF; CDR3 DNA: TGTGCCAGCAGCCCATTAGGGGGCAGTGCGGAGACCCAGTACTTC
clone size: many; V gene: TRBV10-3; D gene: TRBD1; J gene: TRBJ2-7; CDR3 protein: CAISLQGGEQYF; CDR3 DNA: TGTGCCATCAGCTTACAGGGGGGCGAGCAGTACTTC
clone size: NA; V gene: TRBV20-1; D gene: TRBD1; J gene: TRBJ1-5; CDR3 protein: CSAGTGGPNQPQHF; CDR3 DNA: TGCAGTGCCGGGACAGGGGGCCCCAATCAGCCCCAGCATTTT
clone size: many; V gene: TRBV12-3/TRBV12-4; D gene: NA; J gene: TRBJ2-7; CDR3 protein: CASLTALGSYEQYF; CDR3 DNA: TGTGCCAGCCTGACAGCACTGGGCTCCTACGAGCAGTACTTC
clone size: many; V gene: TRBV27; D gene: TRBD2; J gene: TRBJ2-7; CDR3 protein: CASSTAPLAPTYEQYF; CDR3 DNA: TGTGCCAGCTCAACGGCCCCACTAGCGCCCACCTACGAGCAGTACTTC
clone size: few; V gene: TRBV6-4; D gene: NA; J gene: TRBJ2-1; CDR3 protein: CASPTTNFSYNEQFF; CDR3 DNA: TGTGCCAGCCCAACGACCAACTTCTCCTACAATGAGCAGTTCTTC
clone size: NA; V gene: TRBV6-1; D gene: TRBD2; J gene: TRBJ2-1; CDR3 protein: CASLASGSVEQFF; CDR3 DNA: TGTGCCAGCTTGGCTAGCGGGAGTGTTGAGCAGTTCTTC
clone size: NA; V gene: TRBV16; D gene: NA; J gene: TRBJ1-2; CDR3 protein: CASSQRGGNYGYTF; CDR3 DNA: TGTGCCAGCAGCCAACGCGGGGGGAACTATGGCTACACCTTC
clone size: NA; V gene: TRBV20-1; D gene: TRBD2; J gene: TRBJ2-6; CDR3 protein: CSAAPLAGISGANVLTF; CDR3 DNA: TGCAGTGCCGCCCCACTAGCGGGGATCTCTGGGGCCAACGTCCTGACTTTC
clone size: NA; V gene: TRBV2; D gene: TRBD1; J gene: TRBJ2-6; CDR3 protein: CASSVSGTGGSGANVLTF; CDR3 DNA: TGTGCCAGCAGTGTATCCGGGACAGGGGGCTCTGGGGCCAACGTCCTGACTTTC
clone size: NA; V gene: TRBV12-3/TRBV12-4; D gene: NA; J gene: TRBJ2-7; CDR3 protein: CASTQGNEQYF; CDR3 DNA: TGTGCCAGCACGCAGGGGAACGAGCAGTACTTC
clone size: many; V gene: TRBV5-1; D gene: NA; J gene: TRBJ2-7; CDR3 protein: CASSRSLPGGGGNEQYF; CDR3 DNA: TGCGCCAGCAGCCGTTCCCTCCCGGGCGGAGGGGGGAACGAGCAGTACTTC
clone size: NA; V gene: TRBV29-1; D gene: TRBD1; J gene: TRBJ1-5; CDR3 protein: CSVRLGQPNQPQHF; CDR3 DNA: TGCAGCGTGCGCTTGGGACAGCCCAATCAGCCCCAGCATTTT
clone size: few; V gene: TRBV6-2/TRBV6-3; D gene: NA; J gene: TRBJ1-1; CDR3 protein: CASRSRVENYEAFF; CDR3 DNA: TGTGCCAGCAGATCGAGAGTCGAGAACTATGAAGCTTTCTTT
clone size: NA; V gene: TRBV29-1; D gene: TRBD1; J gene: TRBJ2-1; CDR3 protein: CSDTRGSAYNEQFF; CDR3 DNA: TGCAGCGATACCAGGGGGTCAGCCTACAATGAGCAGTTCTTC
clone size: NA; V gene: TRBV25-1; D gene: NA; J gene: TRBJ1-4; CDR3 protein: CASSDLTGPNEKLFF; CDR3 DNA: TGTGCCAGCAGCGACCTTACAGGGCCTAATGAAAAACTGTTTTTT
clone size: few; V gene: TRBV19; D gene: NA; J gene: TRBJ2-1; CDR3 protein: CASRSSGSYNEQFF; CDR3 DNA: TGTGCCAGTAGATCGAGCGGAAGTTACAATGAGCAGTTCTTC
clone size: few; V gene: TRBV11-2; D gene: TRBD2; J gene: TRBJ2-1; CDR3 protein: CASKLGRDYNEQFF; CDR3 DNA: TGTGCCAGTAAGTTGGGGAGGGACTACAATGAGCAGTTCTTC
clone size: few; V gene: TRBV30; D gene: TRBD1; J gene: TRBJ1-6; CDR3 protein: CAWATGGDSPLHF; CDR3 DNA: TGTGCCTGGGCTACAGGGGGCGATTCACCCCTCCACTTT
clone size: NA; V gene: TRBV25-1; D gene: TRBD1; J gene: TRBJ1-5; CDR3 protein: CASSESRGFSQPQHF; CDR3 DNA: TGTGCCAGCAGTGAATCCAGGGGGTTCAGTCAGCCCCAGCATTTT
clone size: many; V gene: TRBV12-3/TRBV12-4; D gene: NA; J gene: TRBJ2-7; CDR3 protein: CASSFSGPRTSYEQYF; CDR3 DNA: TGTGCCAGCAGTTTCTCCGGGCCGAGAACCTCCTACGAGCAGTACTTC
clone size: many; V gene: TRBV2; D gene: TRBD2; J gene: TRBJ2-2; CDR3 protein: CATRGESITGELFF; CDR3 DNA: TGTGCCACCCGGGGGGAGTCGATCACCGGGGAGCTGTTTTTT
clone size: many; V gene: TRBV20-1; D gene: NA; J gene: TRBJ2-1; CDR3 protein: CSARKLGSNNEQFF; CDR3 DNA: TGCAGTGCTAGAAAATTAGGGTCCAACAATGAGCAGTTCTTC
clone size: NA; V gene: TRBV12-3/TRBV12-4; D gene: NA; J gene: TRBJ1-5; CDR3 protein: CASSWGGDQPQHF; CDR3 DNA: TGTGCCAGCAGTTGGGGGGGGGATCAGCCCCAGCATTTT
clone size: NA; V gene: TRBV6-1; D gene: NA; J gene: TRBJ2-3; CDR3 protein: CASSAKLGEGTDTQYF; CDR3 DNA: TGTGCCAGCAGTGCTAAACTAGGAGAGGGCACAGATACGCAGTATTTT
clone size: many; V gene: TRBV5-1; D gene: TRBD1; J gene: TRBJ1-1; CDR3 protein: CASSLGTGGSLSGITEAFF; CDR3 DNA: TGCGCCAGCAGCCTTGGGACAGGGGGCTCATTATCGGGGATAACTGAAGCTTTCTTT
clone size: many; V gene: TRBV5-1; D gene: TRBD1; J gene: TRBJ2-7; CDR3 protein: CASSRTGGGPPSEQYF; CDR3 DNA: TGCGCCAGCAGCCGGACAGGGGGAGGACCTCCTAGCGAGCAGTACTTC
clone size: few; V gene: TRBV9; D gene: NA; J gene: TRBJ1-4; CDR3 protein: CASSVAGGANEKLFF; CDR3 DNA: TGTGCCAGCAGCGTAGCTGGGGGAGCTAATGAAAAACTGTTTTTT
clone size: few; V gene: TRBV5-1; D gene: NA; J gene: TRBJ2-7; CDR3 protein: CASSLTGDPTYEQYF; CDR3 DNA: TGCGCCAGCAGCCTGACCGGGGACCCCACCTACGAGCAGTACTTC
clone size: NA; V gene: TRBV10-3; D gene: TRBD2; J gene: TRBJ2-1; CDR3 protein: CAISLAGSYNEQFF; CDR3 DNA: TGTGCCATCAGCCTAGCGGGCTCCTACAATGAGCAGTTCTTC
clone size: NA; V gene: TRBV19; D gene: NA; J gene: TRBJ1-1; CDR3 protein: CASSIDRGLTEAFF; CDR3 DNA: TGTGCCAGTAGTATAGATCGAGGGCTCACTGAAGCTTTCTTT